Shown below are 18 T cell receptor beta chains from a single sample sequenced in a study of shared clonotypes between healthy human individuals. Clones were sequenced by immunoSEQ multiplex PCR, and TCRdb holds only the in-frame ones, with some missing. The table lists about half a million clones, approximately 84% of them singletons. The sample was PBMCs. These receptors were collected from a middle-aged woman in good health. Some clones in this sample may be carry-over from other donors' samples.

As concerns this clone: It differs at one base from a far larger clone, so likely a read error. Other DNA sequences within the sample encode an identical CDR3. The V call is TRBV27, the J call TRBJ2-6; the D is unclear. Germline loops: CDR1 MNHEY, CDR2 SMNVEV (reference sequence). V lost 5 bases and J lost 7, with 21 bases in between. The CDR3 is made up of 17 amino acids. The CDR3 here is CASSGPSTVGGANVLTF. Here the CDR3 DNA reads TGTGCCAGCAGTGGACCCTCCACCGTCGGTGGAGCCAACGTCCTGACTTTC.

Comment on this clone: A read error likely explains this, since a far larger clone differs by one base. This sequence joins TRBV11-2 and TRBJ2-1, with 7 nucleotides matching TRBD1. The CDR3 has 16 amino acids. Germline CDR1 SGHAT, CDR2 FQNNGV. As DNA, the CDR3 is TGTGCCAGCAGCTCCCTAGGACAGGTGGTTTTGAATGAGCGGTTCTTC. This gives the protein CASSSLGQVVLNERFF.

The rearrangement joins TRBV2 to TRBJ1-1; 7 bases map to TRBD1. Germline trimming cut 10 bases from V and 4 bases from J; bases unmatched to any gene: 9. The CDR3 runs to 13 residues. Germline CDR1 is SNHLY and CDR2 is FYNNEI. CDR3 bases: TGTGCCACCAGGGACAGAAAAGCCACTGAAGCTTTCTTT. Translating gives CATRDRKATEAFF.

The sample holds a few counts of this clone. This likely traces to a read error, being one base from a far larger clone. The V gene is TRBV29-1, the J gene TRBJ1-1, with unresolved D. From germline, CDR1 is SQVTM and CDR2 ANQGSEA. This CDR3 is built from 12 residues. The V end lost 3 bases, the J end lost 5 bases, and 10 bases lay between the germline ends. CDR3 region: CSVEPVGTEAFF. The CDR3 DNA sequence: TGCAGCGTTGAGCCGGTGGGAACTGAAGCTTTCTTT.

V gene TRBV2 combines with J gene TRBJ2-7; D possibly corresponds to TRBD1 (6 bases). From germline, CDR1 is SNHLY and CDR2 FYNNEI. The CDR3 has 14 amino acids. Trimming took 6 bases from V and 3 from J, leaving 15 bases between them. CDR3: CASRRRTEYYEQYF. The CDR3 region has the DNA TGTGCCAGCAGGAGAAGGACAGAATACTACGAGCAGTACTTC.

A word on this clone: A much larger clone differs from this one at a single base, so this may be a read error. The same CDR3 can be traced to other DNA sequences in this sample. V is TRBV7-8 and J is TRBJ2-7, with D perhaps given as TRBD1 or TRBD2 (7 bases each). This CDR3 region has 15 residues. Germline CDR1 reads SGHVS; CDR2 reads FQNEAQ. V was trimmed by 5 bases and J by 6 bases, leaving 20 bases between them. The CDR3 DNA sequence: TGTGCCAGCAGCCAGGGGGGTACTAGCGACTTCGAGCAGTACTTC. This encodes CASSQGGTSDFEQYF.

This clone was seen once. A much larger clone lies a single base off, so this may be a read error. The rearrangement uses TRBV13 and TRBJ2-7; TRBD1 matches 9 bases. This CDR3 has 13 amino acids. With 5 bases clipped from V and 3 bases from J, the junction kept 2 bases outside the gene matches. Per the germline V gene, CDR1 is PRHDT and CDR2 is FYEKMQ (reference sequence). The CDR3 is CASSPGQGYEQYF. The DNA for the CDR3 is TGTGCCAGCAGCCCGGGACAGGGCTACGAGCAGTACTTC.

The chain employs TRBV4-1 and TRBJ2-6; D unclear. Germline lookup yields CDR1 MGHRA and CDR2 YSYEKL. The CDR3 runs to 18 residues. V gave up 0 bases and J gave up 0 bases, with 12 bases separating them. This CDR3 reads CASSQDGRYRSGANVLTF. The CDR3 DNA reads as TGCGCCAGCAGCCAAGACGGCAGATATCGCTCTGGGGCCAACGTCCTGACTTTC.

The J gene is TRBJ1-1, the V gene TRBV5-1, with D uncertain. The germline V gene encodes CDR1 SGHRS and CDR2 YFSETQ. V was shortened by 5 bases and J by 7 bases, with 9 bases between the two germline ends. The CDR3 covers 11 residues. The CDR3 region has the DNA TGCGCCAGCAGTAGAAGCGGTGAAGCTTTCTTT. Protein sequence: CASSRSGEAFF.

Turning to this clone: Other DNA sequences in this specimen translate into the identical CDR3. The V call is TRBV28, the J call TRBJ2-7; the match to TRBD2 covers 10 bases. Germline-derived CDR1 and CDR2 are MDHEN and SYDVKM. The CDR3 covers 14 residues. With V trimmed by 6 bases and J by 2 bases, 4 bases remained unmatched. DNA for the CDR3: TGTGCCAGCAGCACAACTAGCGGGGCCTACGAGCAGTACTTC. It specifies CASSTTSGAYEQYF. Using reference TRBV28 and TRBJ2-7 for the parts outside the CDR3, the full variable domain is DVKVTQSSRYLVKRTGEKVFLECVQDMDHENMFWYRQDPGLGLRLIYFSYDVKMKEKGDIPEGYSVSREKKERFSLILESASTNQTSMYLCASSTTSGAYEQYFGPGTRLTVT.

This sequence joins TRBV4-2 and TRBJ1-1; no definite D call. CDR1 LGHNA and CDR2 YNFKEQ come from the germline V gene. V shed 0 bases and J shed 4 bases, with 6 bases lying between them. This CDR3 spans 13 amino acids. The CDR3 protein is CASSQEGSTEAFF. CDR3 in DNA: TGTGCCAGCAGCCAAGAGGGCAGCACTGAAGCTTTCTTT.

CDR3 loop: CASSIPTGHYQPQHF. The CDR3 DNA is TGTGCCAGTAGTATCCCGACAGGGCACTATCAGCCCCAGCATTTT. The chain carries TRBV19 and TRBJ1-5; TRBD1 matches 7 bases. Germline CDR1 reads LNHDA; CDR2 reads SQIVND (reference sequence). The CDR3 spans 15 residues. V trimming: 3 bases; J trimming: 5 bases; junction bases outside the gene matches: 7.

The chain uses TRBV7-8 and TRBJ1-1, with TRBD1 matching over 8 bases. The CDR3 is made up of 15 amino acids. Germline CDR1 reads SGHVS; CDR2 reads FQNEAQ. Trimming cost V 5 bases and J 4 bases; bases outside gene matches: 9. CDR3 in DNA: TGTGCCAGCAGCACGACAGGGGTGTATAGCACTGAAGCTTTCTTT. Its translation is CASSTTGVYSTEAFF. Variable domain in full (rest from reference TRBV7-8 and TRBJ1-1): GAGVSQSPRYKVAKRGQDVALRCDPISGHVSLFWYQQALGQGPEFLTYFQNEAQLDKSGLPSDRFFAERPEGSVSTLKIQRTQQEDSAVYLCASSTTGVYSTEAFFGQGTRLTVV.

With regard to this clone: It is likely a read error: a sequence one base away is far more abundant. Other DNA sequences of this sample code for an identical CDR3. The rearrangement links TRBV5-8 to TRBJ1-5, with a possible D match to TRBD1 (5 bases). Germline-derived CDR1 and CDR2 are SGHTS and YDEGEE. There are 14 residues in the CDR3. The CDR3 coding sequence is TGTGCCAGCAGCTTCAGGGAGGGGTATCAGCCCCAGCATTTC. Its protein is CASSFREGYQPQHF. Using reference TRBV5-8 and TRBJ1-5 for the parts outside the CDR3, the full variable domain is EAGVTQSPTHLIKTRGQQATLRCSPISGHTSVYWYQQALGLGLQFLLWYDEGEERNRGNFPPRFSGRQFPNYSSELNVNALELEDSALYLCASSFREGYQPQHFGDGTRLSIL.

In the case of this clone: A clone one base away is much larger, so this may be a read error. This chain links TRBV28 with TRBJ1-2; 7 bases line up with TRBD1. This CDR3 is 13 amino acids long. From germline, CDR1 is MDHEN and CDR2 SYDVKM. V gave up 4 bases and J gave up 4 bases; unmatched junction bases: 3. The CDR3 spells CASSSGTAYGYTF. The DNA of the CDR3 is TGTGCCAGCAGTTCCGGGACAGCCTATGGCTACACCTTC.

This clone was observed a handful of times. The V and J genes are TRBV2 and TRBJ1-2, with no clear D. The V end was cut by 3 bases, the J end by 6 bases, with 11 bases between. CDR1 and CDR2 (germline): SNHLY, FYNNEI. The CDR3 consists of 13 residues. The CDR3 DNA reads TGTGCCAGCAGTGAGGGTCGAACCGATGGCTACACCTTC. This encodes CASSEGRTDGYTF.

The V and J genes are TRBV5-1 and TRBJ2-5, with unresolved D. The V gene lost 4 bases and the J gene lost 2 bases, with 6 bases spanning the gap. This CDR3 is built from 12 residues. CDR1 SGHRS and CDR2 YFSETQ come from the germline V gene. The chain's CDR3 is CASSPTQETQYF. The DNA for the CDR3 is TGCGCCAGCAGCCCTACGCAAGAGACCCAGTACTTC.

This clone was recorded only once. Given a far larger clone just one base away, this is likely a sequencing read error. The chain recombines TRBV4-1 with TRBJ2-7; D might be TRBD2 (5 bases). CDR3 size: 17 residues. Trimming cost V 3 bases and J 0 bases, with 18 bases left between them. Germline V gene data show CDR1 as MGHRA and CDR2 as YSYEKL. The CDR3 sequence is CASSQGVVGVRSYEQYF. The DNA of the CDR3 is TGCGCCAGCAGCCAGGGAGTCGTCGGGGTACGCTCCTACGAGCAGTACTTC.